This T cell receptor beta chain was recorded in a study of control samples from healthy donors and cancer patients. Produced via immunoSEQ multiplex PCR; TCRdb's table is partial and in-frame only. The data show roughly 170,000 clones, with about 91% seen just once and about 5.3% held by the top ten. In its sample, this clone was seen a few times. The CDR3 runs 14 residues. The germline V gene has CDR1 LGHNA and CDR2 YNFKEQ. The trim removed 3 bases at V and 5 bases at J, leaving 6 bases unmatched. The TCR sequence derives from a woman aged 30 to 39 in good health. What was sequenced was blood. The rearrangement links TRBV4-2 to TRBJ1-2; the match to TRBD1 covers 7 bases. The CDR3 sequence is CASSQGRDRYGYTF. CDR3 DNA sequence: TGTGCCAGCAGCCAGGGTCGGGACAGATATGGCTACACCTTC.